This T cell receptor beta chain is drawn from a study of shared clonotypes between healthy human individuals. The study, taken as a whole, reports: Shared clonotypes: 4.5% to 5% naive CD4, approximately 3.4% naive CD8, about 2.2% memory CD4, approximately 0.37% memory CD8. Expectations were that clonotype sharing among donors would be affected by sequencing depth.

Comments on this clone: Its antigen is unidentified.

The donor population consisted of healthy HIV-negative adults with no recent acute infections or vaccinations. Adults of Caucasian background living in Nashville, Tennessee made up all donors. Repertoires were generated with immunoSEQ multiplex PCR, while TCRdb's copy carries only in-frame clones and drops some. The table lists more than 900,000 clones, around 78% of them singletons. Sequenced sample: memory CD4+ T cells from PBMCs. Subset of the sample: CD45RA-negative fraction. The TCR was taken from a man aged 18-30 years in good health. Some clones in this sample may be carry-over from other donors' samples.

The CDR3 spells CASSFQGGDQPQHF. The CDR3 DNA reads TGTGCCAGCAGTTTCCAGGGAGGGGATCAGCCCCAGCATTTT. This chain joins TRBV6-6 and TRBJ1-5; D possibly corresponds to TRBD1 (5 bases). This CDR3 spans 14 amino acids. Germline V gives CDR1 MNHNY, CDR2 SVGAGI (reference sequence). With 4 bases removed from V and 5 bases from J, the gap between germline ends came to 12 bases.